A single sample gave rise to the 14 T cell receptor beta chains below, sequenced in a study of vaccination and CD4 T cells after COVID-19. Treatment in this sample: approximately 9-day PBMC culture with coronavirus spike peptide pools or control peptides (ViraFEST assay). These receptors have no known antigen. Sequencing of DNA taken from cultured CD4+ T cells relied on the Oncomine TCR Beta short-read assay. TCRdb independently ran MiXCR on the PCR reads; one entry per CDR3 protein. Altogether approximately 18,000 distinct CDR3 sequences are present, roughly 27% being singletons, with the ten largest covering about 15%. The sequenced material came from cultured CD4+ T cells from blood. The receptors come from a human donor with COVID-19.

The chain combines TRBV6-4 with TRBJ2-1; D is undetermined. Trimming took 3 bases from V and 5 from J, leaving 8 bases between them. The CDR3 contains 13 residues. Germline V lookup: CDR1 MRHNA, CDR2 SNTAGT. Written as DNA, the CDR3 is TGTGCCAGCAGTGAAACAGTTAACAATGAGCAGTTCTTC. This sequence encodes CASSETVNNEQFF.

This rearrangement joins TRBV7-9 to TRBJ1-4; maybe TRBD1 (5 bases). The germline CDR1 and CDR2 sequences are SEHNR and FQNEAQ (reference sequence). This CDR3 comprises 14 residues. Trimming shortened V by 6 bases and J by 3 bases, and 11 bases separated the two germline ends. Written as DNA, the CDR3 is TGTGCCAGCAGGAAGAAGGGGCCTAATGAAAAACTGTTTTTT. It codes for CASRKKGPNEKLFF.

The CDR3 sequence is CATDVTGGPADGAVSSYNSPLHF. The CDR3 nucleotides are TGTGCCACCGATGTAACAGGGGGCCCAGCCGATGGCGCCGTTAGCTCCTATAATTCACCCCTCCACTTT. This rearrangement joins TRBV24-1 to TRBJ1-6; TRBD1 matches at 9 bases. The CDR3 has 23 amino acids. The V segment lost 9 bases and the J segment 0 bases; nucleotides outside the gene matches: 26. The V gene's germline CDR1 is KGHDR and CDR2 SFDVKD.

The chain uses TRBV12-3 or TRBV12-4 and TRBJ2-5, with D maybe TRBD1 (5 bases). Trimming removed 1 base from V and 2 bases from J, with 8 bases in between. The CDR3 runs 14 residues. DNA for the CDR3: TGTGCCAGCAGTTTAGGACAGACACAAGAGACCCAGTACTTC. It translates to CASSLGQTQETQYF.

The CDR3, as DNA: TGTGCCAGTAGAGCGGACGGGGGCTATGGCTACACCTTC. It yields the protein CASRADGGYGYTF. This chain joins TRBV6-4 and TRBJ1-2; TRBD1 is a possible D gene (5 bases). The CDR3 is made up of 13 amino acids. The germline V gene has CDR1 MRHNA and CDR2 SNTAGT. The germline V and J ends were trimmed by 9 bases and 4 bases, with 15 bases remaining between them.

The chain couples TRBV6-5 to TRBJ1-2; no clear D. The ends were cut back, 0 bases at V and 7 bases at J, with 15 bases in the middle. The CDR3 loop spans 15 amino acids. Germline V gene data show CDR1 as MNHEY and CDR2 as SVGAGI. CDR3 protein: CASSYSKATRGGYTF. The CDR3 bases are TGTGCCAGCAGTTACTCGAAAGCCACACGGGGTGGCTACACCTTC.

The CDR3 sequence is CASSYLRDRPNTGELFF. The DNA for the CDR3 is TGTGCCAGCAGTTACCTCCGGGACAGGCCTAACACCGGGGAGCTGTTTTTT. The rearrangement uses TRBV6-5 and TRBJ2-2, with 8 bases that match TRBD1. The length of the CDR3 is 17 residues. Germline V gene lookup returns CDR1 MNHEY and CDR2 SVGAGI. Losses at the gene ends were 2 bases for V and 2 bases for J; bases not matched to a gene: 7.

The chain has TRBV18 and TRBJ2-5, with D possibly TRBD2 on 6 matching bases. Trimming removed 4 bases from V and 5 bases from J, with 17 bases in between. The germline V gene has CDR1 KGHSH and CDR2 LQKENI. The CDR3 is 15 residues long. CDR3 DNA sequence: TGTGCCAGCTCACGTTCCCGGGACTCAGGGGAGACCCAGTACTTC. As protein: CASSRSRDSGETQYF.

The genes are TRBV6-5 and TRBJ1-6; 10 nucleotides line up with TRBD1. V shed 0 bases, J shed 11 bases, and the junction held 7 bases outside the gene matches. CDR1 and CDR2 from the germline V gene are MNHEY and SVGAGI. The CDR3 spans 16 residues. The CDR3 region has the DNA TGTGCCAGCAGTTACTCGAAGGGACAGGGGAAGGCACCCCTCCACTTT. Amino acid sequence: CASSYSKGQGKAPLHF.

The rearrangement links TRBV5-6 to TRBJ1-2, with D tentatively TRBD1 (6 bases). From germline, CDR1 is SGHDT and CDR2 YYEEEE. The V end lost 0 bases, the J end lost 4 bases, and 10 bases lay between the germline ends. The CDR3 covers 14 residues. CDR3 in amino acids: CASSLGTESYGYTF. Here the CDR3 DNA reads TGTGCCAGCAGCTTGGGGACAGAAAGCTATGGCTACACCTTC.

The V and J genes are TRBV19 and TRBJ1-2, with D uncertain. The germline gives CDR1 LNHDA, CDR2 SQIVND (reference sequence). With 6 bases removed from V and 5 bases from J, the gap between germline ends came to 7 bases. This CDR3 is built from 11 residues. Here the CDR3 reads CASRYPYGYTF. The CDR3 DNA is TGTGCCAGTAGATACCCTTATGGCTACACCTTC.

The table lists this clonotype with a few counts. V and J are TRBV15 and TRBJ2-5; 7 bases are shared with TRBD1. Germline CDR1 LNHNV, CDR2 YYDKDF (reference sequence). V lost 0 bases to trimming and J lost 4 bases; unmatched junction nucleotides: 5. The CDR3 runs to 15 residues. The CDR3 DNA reads as TGTGCCACCAGCAGAGATCTAAGGGGGCCAGAGACCCAGTACTTC. This encodes CATSRDLRGPETQYF.

The V call is TRBV7-2, the J call TRBJ1-4, with 8 nucleotides matching TRBD1. CDR3 length: 15 amino acids. With V trimmed by 5 bases and J by 5 bases, 7 bases remained unmatched. Germline V gene data show CDR1 as SGHTA and CDR2 as FQGNSA. CDR3 residues: CASSPDRAPNEKLFF. DNA of the CDR3: TGTGCCAGCAGCCCGGACAGGGCTCCCAATGAAAAACTGTTTTTT.

V and J are TRBV15 and TRBJ1-1; no clear D. Germline V gene data show CDR1 as LNHNV and CDR2 as YYDKDF (reference sequence). Trimming pared 0 bases from V and 6 bases from J, leaving 8 bases between. This CDR3 region has 13 residues. The CDR3 DNA reads TGTGCCACCAGCAGAGATTTCGGGGCTGAAGCTTTCTTT. Translating gives CATSRDFGAEAFF.